These 15 T cell receptor beta chains share one sample of origin, sequenced in a study of T cell changes during pregnancy in multiple sclerosis. The protocol was immunoSEQ multiplex PCR, while the TCRdb copy is restricted to in-frame clones and leaves out a portion. This table has tens of thousands of clones, more than 85% appearing once. Specimen: peripheral blood, collected after pregnancy. These receptors originate from a female donor in good health, enrolled as a control in a pregnancy study.

The rearrangement links TRBV6-4 to TRBJ2-6; 9 nucleotides line up with TRBD1. Germline-derived CDR1 and CDR2 are MRHNA and SNTAGT. The CDR3 has 18 residues. J was trimmed by 0 bases and V by 0 bases; bases with no gene match: 3. The CDR3 nucleotides read TGTGCCAGCAGTGACTCGGGGACAGGGCCCTCTGGGGCCAACGTCCTGACTTTC. This codes for CASSDSGTGPSGANVLTF.

The rearrangement joins TRBV6-5 to TRBJ2-7; 7 bases are a match to TRBD1. The trim removed 5 bases at V and 5 bases at J, leaving 12 bases unmatched. Per the germline V gene, CDR1 is MNHEY and CDR2 is SVGAGI. The CDR3 contains 15 residues. The CDR3 sequence is CASSLLSTGIHEQYF. As DNA, the CDR3 is TGTGCCAGCAGTCTCCTTTCGACAGGGATCCACGAGCAGTACTTC.

The chain employs TRBV28 and TRBJ2-7, with D uncertain. CDR1 and CDR2 from the germline V gene are MDHEN and SYDVKM. V lost 1 base to trimming and J lost 8 bases, with 6 bases between them. This CDR3 region has 11 residues. CDR3 sequence: CASSLYSQQYF. For the CDR3, the DNA is TGTGCCAGCAGTTTATACAGCCAGCAGTACTTC.

The gene calls are TRBV9 and TRBJ1-1; tentative D call: TRBD1 (5 bases). The CDR3 sequence is 16 residues long. Trimming pared 6 bases from V and 3 bases from J, leaving 21 bases between. In germline, CDR1 is SGDLS, CDR2 YYNGEE. The DNA of the CDR3 is TGTGCCAGCACCTACCCGGCGCTGGGGGGGGACACTGAAGCTTTCTTT. Translating it yields CASTYPALGGDTEAFF.

V is TRBV12-5 and J is TRBJ1-5, with 8 bases aligning to TRBD1. V lost 5 bases and J lost 9; bases outside the gene matches: 12. Germline V gene sequence: CDR1 LGHNT, CDR2 FRNRAP. The CDR3 consists of 15 residues. CDR3: CASGPETGAVGPQHF. CDR3 in DNA: TGTGCTAGTGGTCCCGAGACAGGGGCCGTCGGGCCCCAGCATTTT.

The chain combines TRBV27 with TRBJ1-2; 9 bases align to TRBD1. The germline V gene encodes CDR1 MNHEY and CDR2 SMNVEV (reference sequence). The CDR3 contains 15 residues. V trimming: 6 bases; J trimming: 7 bases; junction bases outside the gene matches: 12. The CDR3 DNA reads as TGTGCCAGCAGACCAACGCACAGGGGGCGCGGTGGCTACACCTTC. Its protein product is CASRPTHRGRGGYTF.

In its sample, this clone was seen once. The rearrangement joins TRBV7-2 to TRBJ2-7; D gene unclear. V lost 2 bases, J lost 0 bases, and 5 bases lay in between. CDR3 length: 13 amino acids. The germline CDR1 and CDR2 sequences are SGHTA and FQGNSA. The CDR3: CASSLLASYEQYF. The CDR3, as DNA: TGTGCCAGCAGCTTACTGGCCTCCTACGAGCAGTACTTC.

The table lists this clone with a count of one. This chain joins TRBV4-1 and TRBJ1-4, with a tentative D call TRBD1 (5 bases). The germline gives CDR1 MGHRA, CDR2 YSYEKL. This CDR3 comprises 16 residues. V lost 1 base and J lost 2, with 11 bases in between. The CDR3 bases are TGCGCCAGCAGCCAAGCCGGGACTGGGACTAATGAAAAACTGTTTTTT. It encodes CASSQAGTGTNEKLFF.

The CDR3 region is CASSRAGNNEQFF. CDR3 bases: TGTGCCAGCTCCAGAGCGGGAAACAATGAGCAGTTCTTC. V and J are TRBV4-2 and TRBJ2-1; 7 nucleotides line up with TRBD2. CDR1 is LGHNA and CDR2 is YNFKEQ in the germline V gene. The CDR3 is 13 residues long. V was pared by 8 bases and J by 5 bases, with 6 bases of the junction left unmatched.

This rearrangement joins TRBV2 to TRBJ1-6; the match to TRBD1 covers 7 bases. CDR1 is SNHLY and CDR2 is FYNNEI in the germline V gene. This CDR3 comprises 16 residues. J was trimmed by 0 bases and V by 5 bases; bases with no gene match: 4. CDR3: CASSRQGGSYNSPLHF. Written as DNA, the CDR3 is TGTGCCAGCAGTCGACAGGGAGGCTCCTATAATTCACCCCTCCACTTT.

The J gene is TRBJ2-7, the V gene TRBV7-2, with TRBD2 matching 9 bases. This CDR3 has 15 residues. Germline CDR1 and CDR2: SGHTA and FQGNSA. J was trimmed by 2 bases and V by 5 bases; bases with no gene match: 7. CDR3 nucleotides: TGTGCCAGCAGCCCCCCAGCGGGGGGTGCCTACGAGCAGTACTTC. This encodes CASSPPAGGAYEQYF.

The chain employs TRBV9 and TRBJ2-3; TRBD2 might be the D (5 bases). The V end was cut by 0 bases, the J end by 1 base, with 15 bases between. The CDR3 loop spans 17 amino acids. Germline CDR1 and CDR2: SGDLS and YYNGEE. CDR3 bases: TGTGCCAGCAGCGTAGACGGGGTTGGTTCTGGCACAGATACGCAGTATTTT. It translates to CASSVDGVGSGTDTQYF.

The chain has TRBV27 and TRBJ2-7; TRBD1 aligns across 9 bases. V lost 8 bases to trimming and J lost 1 base; unmatched junction nucleotides: 6. Germline lookup yields CDR1 MNHEY and CDR2 SMNVEV (reference sequence). The CDR3 spans 14 residues. CDR3 sequence: CASRRQGGSYEQYF. CDR3 DNA sequence: TGTGCCAGCCGCCGACAGGGGGGTTCCTACGAGCAGTACTTC.

A word on this clone: A read error may produce the germline difference seen at one junction end. The V and J genes are TRBV7-7 and TRBJ2-5; D is perhaps TRBD1 or TRBD2 (6 bases each). The CDR3 is 14 residues long. Germline CDR1 reads SSHAT; CDR2 reads FNYEAQ (reference sequence). The CDR3, as DNA: TGTGCTAGCAGCTTAGGGGGAGGAGGAGAGACCCAGTACTTC. It codes for CASSLGGGGETQYF. The whole variable domain, remainder taken from reference TRBV7-7 and TRBJ2-5, is GAGVSQSPRYKVTKRGQDVTLRCDPISSHATLYWYQQALGQGPEFLTYFNYEAQPDKSGLPSDRFSAERPEGSISTLTIQRTEQRDSAMYRCASSLGGGGETQYFGPGTRLLVL.

The rearrangement links TRBV9 to TRBJ1-2; 7 positions match TRBD1. The V gene's germline CDR1 is SGDLS and CDR2 YYNGEE. The CDR3 covers 15 residues. Losses at the gene ends were 0 bases for V and 2 bases for J; bases not matched to a gene: 4. The CDR3 sequence is CASSVAGQANYGYTF. CDR3 DNA: TGTGCCAGCAGCGTAGCTGGACAGGCGAACTATGGCTACACCTTC.